The 15 T cell receptor beta chains in this list originate from one sample, sequenced in a study of blood T cell repertoires in COVID-19 (TCRdb year 2020). The method was the immunoSEQ multiplex PCR assay. TCRdb took this table from immuneACCESS and kept in-frame rearrangements with V and J called. Such tables lack part of the clones; where checked against another copy, unresolved V genes explain under half of the gap, and the rest is unexplained. For this sample the table gives 170,000 or so clones, of which about 86% were detected only once. In total, the top ten clones hold more than 7.5% of the sample. The sample consisted of peripheral blood. These TCRs come from a man between 45 and 60 years old with active or convalescent COVID-19.

The chain carries TRBV9 and TRBJ2-1; the D gene is possibly TRBD2 (5 bases). Germline CDR1 is SGDLS and CDR2 is YYNGEE. Trimming removed 0 bases at V and 4 bases at J, with 11 bases between. This CDR3 spans 15 amino acids. This chain's CDR3 is CASSVEGESYNEQFF. CDR3 DNA sequence: TGTGCCAGCAGCGTAGAGGGAGAGAGTTACAATGAGCAGTTCTTC.

The V call is TRBV7-2, the J call TRBJ2-1, with 8 positions matching TRBD1. Germline CDR1 and CDR2: SGHTA and FQGNSA. The V and J ends lost 5 bases and 6 bases, in that order; junction bases with no gene match: 9. The length of the CDR3 is 15 residues. The CDR3 loop is CASSQRTGNLNEQFF. CDR3 DNA sequence: TGTGCCAGCAGCCAAAGGACAGGGAATCTCAATGAGCAGTTCTTC.

The V call is TRBV6-1, the J call TRBJ2-7, with D perhaps matching TRBD1 (6 bases). V was clipped by 1 base and J by 4 bases, with 8 bases between them. Per germline, CDR1 MNHNS and CDR2 SASEGT. The CDR3 consists of 13 residues. The CDR3 nucleotides are TGTGCCAGCAGTGAAGGGGGGCAATACGAGCAGTACTTC. This gives the protein CASSEGGQYEQYF.

The V gene is TRBV4-3, the J gene TRBJ1-2; 9 positions agree with TRBD1. The CDR3 spans 15 residues. Germline values: CDR1 LGHNA, CDR2 YSLEER. Trimming cost V 0 bases and J 7 bases; bases outside gene matches: 6. CDR3 protein: CASSQEVQGAFGYTF. The CDR3, as DNA: TGCGCCAGCAGCCAAGAGGTACAGGGGGCTTTTGGCTACACCTTC.

V is TRBV7-9 and J is TRBJ2-7; 8 bases agree with TRBD1. Germline CDR1 is SEHNR and CDR2 is FQNEAQ (reference sequence). The CDR3 is 14 amino acids. V was clipped by 3 bases and J by 0 bases; unmatched bases: 1. The CDR3 DNA is TGTGCCAGCAGCTTTACAGGGGGCTCCTACGAGCAGTACTTC. Translating gives CASSFTGGSYEQYF.

The V call is TRBV6-5, the J call TRBJ1-1; D unclear. Trimming left V 6 bases short and J 1 base short, with 9 bases between. Germline values: CDR1 MNHEY, CDR2 SVGAGI. The CDR3 consists of 13 residues. The CDR3 reads CASRVTPNTEAFF. CDR3 bases: TGTGCCAGCAGGGTGACACCGAACACTGAAGCTTTCTTT.

V gene TRBV6-5 combines with J gene TRBJ1-2; TRBD1 might be the D (6 bases). The CDR3 sequence is 15 residues long. Germline assignment: CDR1 MNHEY and CDR2 SVGAGI. The germline V and J ends were trimmed by 8 bases and 8 bases, with 24 bases remaining between them. The CDR3 spells CASCTSGVGVGGYTF. CDR3 coding DNA: TGTGCCAGCTGTACGTCAGGGGTCGGCGTGGGCGGCTACACCTTC.

A word on this clone: In the same sample, other DNA sequences code for this CDR3. The J gene is TRBJ2-3, the V gene TRBV7-2, with 14 nucleotides matching TRBD2. This CDR3 comprises 16 residues. V lost 3 bases to trimming and J lost 1 base; unmatched junction nucleotides: 0. Germline values: CDR1 SGHTA, CDR2 FQGNSA. The CDR3 DNA reads as TGTGCCAGCAGCTTGGGACTAGCGGGGGGCACAGATACGCAGTATTTT. This encodes CASSLGLAGGTDTQYF.

This clone was detected once. The chain combines TRBV5-6 with TRBJ1-5; the D is unclear. Per germline, CDR1 SGHDT and CDR2 YYEEEE. The V and J ends lost 4 bases and 5 bases respectively, with 13 bases between them. The CDR3 extends over 14 amino acids. The CDR3 loop is CASSGTVGHQPQHF. CDR3 sequence (DNA): TGTGCCAGCAGCGGAACAGTGGGCCATCAGCCCCAGCATTTT.

The sample holds a few counts of this clone. The chain is built from TRBV30 and TRBJ1-2, with 9 bases aligning to TRBD1. This CDR3 spans 15 amino acids. From germline, CDR1 is GTSNPN and CDR2 SVGIG (reference sequence). V was clipped by 3 bases and J by 0 bases; unmatched bases: 5. In DNA, the CDR3 is TGTGCCTGGAGGGGACAGGGAGAATCTAACTATGGCTACACCTTC. Its translation is CAWRGQGESNYGYTF.

A remark on this clone: The sample carries other DNA sequences with the same CDR3. This rearrangement joins TRBV7-6 to TRBJ1-5, with 8 bases fitting TRBD1. The junction had 0 bases not matched to a gene; V was cut back by 1 base and J by 4 bases. The germline V gene has CDR1 SGHVS and CDR2 FNYEAQ. There are 14 residues in the CDR3. The CDR3 region is CASSLGQGNQPQHF. CDR3 in DNA: TGTGCCAGCAGCTTAGGACAGGGGAATCAGCCCCAGCATTTT.

The chain recombines TRBV5-4 with TRBJ1-1; D gene unclear. Germline V CDR1 and CDR2: SGHNT, YYREEE (reference sequence). This CDR3 has 16 residues. V lost 0 bases to trimming and J lost 6 bases, with 18 bases between them. DNA for the CDR3: TGTGCCAGCAGCTTGGTTTTCAAGGGTGGGAGCGCTGAAGCTTTCTTT. It encodes CASSLVFKGGSAEAFF.

The gene calls are TRBV5-1 and TRBJ2-7, with 8 bases lining up with TRBD1. J was trimmed by 1 base and V by 3 bases; bases with no gene match: 12. CDR3 length: 17 residues. Germline CDR1 and CDR2: SGHRS and YFSETQ. For the CDR3, the DNA is TGCGCCAGCAGCTCCCTCCCGAGAACAGGGGGGTCCTACGAGCAGTACTTC. Protein: CASSSLPRTGGSYEQYF.

The chain combines TRBV5-1 with TRBJ1-2; maybe TRBD1 (6 bases). Germline loops: CDR1 SGHRS, CDR2 YFSETQ. CDR3 length equals 16 residues. V was cut by 1 base and J by 3 bases, with 16 bases left in between. The DNA of the CDR3 is TGCGCCAGCAGCTTGAGAACAGGGCAATCTGACTATGGCTACACCTTC. It yields the protein CASSLRTGQSDYGYTF.

Only one count was recorded for this clone. This sequence joins TRBV10-1 and TRBJ1-1, with a tentative D call TRBD1 (5 bases). The CDR3 totals 14 residues. The V end lost 3 bases, the J end lost 5 bases, and 13 bases lay between the germline ends. Germline V gives CDR1 WNHNN, CDR2 SYGVQD (reference sequence). CDR3 sequence reads: CASSDGFGGTEAFF. CDR3 bases: TGCGCCAGCAGTGACGGGTTCGGGGGTACTGAAGCTTTCTTT.